These 18 T cell receptor beta chains came from one sample sequenced in a study of molecular identifiers for immune sequencing clone quantification. Using its own MiXCR run on the PCR reads, TCRdb lists one record per CDR3 protein. The data contain under 600,000 distinct CDR3 sequences, 25% of them singletons. The sequencing input was naive CD8+ T cells from blood, with Jurkat cell RNA spiked in. Subset specified: FACS-sorted CD8+CD4-CCR7+CD45RA+ naive T cells. Receptors originate from a human donor in good health. Some libraries in this study had Jurkat cell RNA spiked in.

The genes are TRBV5-4 and TRBJ2-1; D not certain. The ends were cut back, 3 bases at V and 0 bases at J, with 10 bases in the middle. Germline CDR1 and CDR2: SGHNT and YYREEE (reference sequence). The CDR3 sequence is 15 residues long. The DNA of the CDR3 is TGTGCCAGCAGCTCCACCTACGGCTCCTACAATGAGCAGTTCTTC. It is translated as CASSSTYGSYNEQFF.

In its sample, this clonotype was seen many times. This chain connects TRBV7-2 to TRBJ1-3; TRBD1 might be the D (5 bases). Deletions cut 5 bases from V and 1 base from J, with 18 bases between. Germline V gives CDR1 SGHTA, CDR2 FQGNSA. The CDR3 is made up of 17 amino acids. Here the CDR3 reads CASSAGRVGYSGNTIYF. The DNA for the CDR3 is TGTGCCAGCAGCGCGGGGCGGGTTGGTTATTCTGGAAACACCATATATTTT.

In its sample, this clonotype was seen many times. The genes are TRBV5-4 and TRBJ2-7; D call uncertain. The CDR3 sequence is 14 residues long. V was cut by 2 bases and J by 1 base, with 10 bases left in between. CDR1 SGHNT and CDR2 YYREEE come from the germline V gene (reference sequence). The CDR3 loop is CASSFGSPSYEQYF. In nucleotides, the CDR3 is TGTGCCAGCAGCTTTGGGTCACCTTCCTACGAGCAGTACTTC.

In its sample, this clonotype was seen many times. J is TRBJ1-1 and V is TRBV7-9; possible D gene TRBD1, 6 bases. Germline values: CDR1 SEHNR, CDR2 FQNEAQ (reference sequence). The length of the CDR3 is 13 residues. Trimming pared 5 bases from V and 3 bases from J, leaving 10 bases between. Written as DNA, the CDR3 is TGTGCCAGCAGCGATGGACAGTACACTGAAGCTTTCTTT. Amino acid sequence: CASSDGQYTEAFF.

The V and J genes are TRBV6-6 and TRBJ2-1; D is ambiguous. Trimming removed 7 bases at V and 7 bases at J, with 8 bases between. This CDR3 comprises 11 residues. Germline CDR1 MNHNY, CDR2 SVGAGI (reference sequence). CDR3 region: CASTNTNEQFF. CDR3 nucleotide sequence: TGTGCCAGCACTAACACGAATGAGCAGTTCTTC.

The table lists this clonotype with many counts. This chain uses TRBV6-6 with TRBJ1-5, with unresolved D. CDR1 and CDR2 (germline): MNHNY, SVGAGI (reference sequence). Trimming pared 10 bases from V and 4 bases from J, leaving 14 bases between. This CDR3 comprises 13 residues. CDR3 DNA: TGTGCCATCAGCGGAACAAGGAATCAGCCCCAGCATTTT. Translated, it gives CAISGTRNQPQHF.

Remarks on this clonotype: Likely a read error: the CDR3 ends without its conserved phenylalanine or tryptophan. The chain couples TRBV20-1 to TRBJ2-7, with TRBD2 identical over 7 bases. The CDR3 sequence is 13 residues long. The V gene's germline CDR1 is DFQATT and CDR2 SNEGSKA (reference sequence). The V gene end was trimmed by 3 bases and the J gene end by 7 bases; junction bases not matched to a gene: 9. CDR3 in amino acids: CSASGAGEWEQYI. CDR3 nucleotides: TGCAGTGCTAGCGGCGCGGGAGAGTGGGAGCAGTACATC.

Ten or more counts support this clonotype. The genes are TRBV4-2 and TRBJ1-5; 7 bases align to TRBD1. The CDR3 has 16 residues. Germline CDR1 is LGHNA and CDR2 is YNFKEQ. The V segment lost 0 bases and the J segment 3 bases; nucleotides outside the gene matches: 5. CDR3 protein: CASSQDRTGINQPQHF. The CDR3 DNA reads TGTGCCAGCAGCCAAGATCGGACAGGAATCAATCAGCCCCAGCATTTT.

This clonotype has only one observation. One end of the junction does not line up with germline, which may come from a read error. This chain joins TRBV6-6 and TRBJ1-5; weak D call: TRBD1 (6 bases). The CDR3 totals 16 residues. Germline-derived CDR1 and CDR2 are MNHNY and SVGAGI (reference sequence). The CDR3 sequence: CASTLGGKYSNQRQHF. For the CDR3, the DNA is TGTGCCAGCACGCTAGGGGGGAAATATAGCAATCAGCGCCAGCATTTT.

This clonotype turned up a few times. The rearrangement links TRBV5-1 to TRBJ2-1; no clear D. V dropped 5 bases and J dropped 15 bases, with 27 bases sitting between them. Germline CDR1 reads SGHRS; CDR2 reads YFSETQ. There are 15 residues in the CDR3. CDR3 sequence (DNA): TGCGCCAGCAGGACGACCTTAGGGCTCCTGGAGATTCCGTTCTTC. The encoded protein is CASRTTLGLLEIPFF.

The chain carries TRBV9 and TRBJ2-3; D is unclear. The CDR3 sequence is 15 residues long. The V end lost 0 bases, the J end lost 5 bases, and 13 bases lay between the germline ends. Germline V gene lookup returns CDR1 SGDLS and CDR2 YYNGEE. CDR3 sequence (DNA): TGTGCCAGCAGCGTAGGCGTCAGTCCTATAGATACGCAGTATTTT. Amino acids: CASSVGVSPIDTQYF.

The chain carries TRBV4-2 and TRBJ2-7, with 11 bases that match TRBD2. This CDR3 region has 14 residues. J was trimmed by 4 bases and V by 6 bases; bases with no gene match: 5. Per the germline V gene, CDR1 is LGHNA and CDR2 is YNFKEQ. CDR3 nucleotide sequence: TGTGCCAGCAGACTACTAGCGGGAGAGTACGAGCAGTACTTC. This encodes CASRLLAGEYEQYF.

Comments on this clonotype: At one end the junction does not follow the germline gene, possibly because of a read error. This rearrangement joins TRBV4-2 to TRBJ2-1; D is ambiguous. CDR1 and CDR2 (germline): LGHNA, YNFKEQ. The CDR3 extends over 13 amino acids. In DNA form, the CDR3 reads TGTGCCAGCAGTACCCTATACTACAATGAGCGGTTCTTC. This sequence encodes CASSTLYYNERFF.

This clonotype was observed many times. J is TRBJ2-7 and V is TRBV29-1, with D uncertain. The length of the CDR3 is 12 residues. The germline V gene has CDR1 SQVTM and CDR2 ANQGSEA. Trimming left V 6 bases short and J 2 bases short, with 11 bases between. The CDR3 DNA reads TGCAGCGTACTTACGGAACCCTACGAGCAGTACTTC. Its protein is CSVLTEPYEQYF.

This clonotype occurred many times. In DNA, the CDR3 is TGCAGCGGGACAGAAAACAATGAGCAGTTCTTC. Translating gives CSGTENNEQFF. The genes are TRBV29-1 and TRBJ2-1, with D maybe TRBD1 (6 bases). CDR1 is SQVTM and CDR2 is ANQGSEA in the germline V gene. CDR3 size: 11 residues. V lost 7 bases to trimming and J lost 5 bases, with 9 bases between them.

This clonotype was observed a handful of times. A read error may be the cause here, since a much bigger clone is one base away. The V call is TRBV7-9, the J call TRBJ2-7; D ambiguous. Germline V gene data show CDR1 as SEHNR and CDR2 as FQNEAQ (reference sequence). The CDR3 length is 11 residues. In nucleotides, the CDR3 is TGTGCCAGCAGCTCCGGACCGGAGCAGCACTTC. The encoded protein is CASSSGPEQHF.

The chain has TRBV4-1 and TRBJ1-1; the D is unclear. The CDR3 is 15 residues long. The germline CDR1 and CDR2 sequences are MGHRA and YSYEKL. The V and J ends lost 0 bases and 4 bases respectively, with 12 bases between them. The CDR3 here is CASSQDRGIGTEAFF. The CDR3 DNA sequence: TGCGCCAGCAGCCAAGACCGGGGAATAGGCACTGAAGCTTTCTTT.

This clonotype has more than one count but fewer than ten. The chain links TRBV7-9 to TRBJ1-1; D gene uncertain. This CDR3 is built from 13 residues. CDR1 and CDR2 from the germline V gene are SEHNR and FQNEAQ (reference sequence). The V end lost 5 bases, the J end lost 2 bases, and 9 bases lay between the germline ends. The CDR3 DNA is TGTGCCAGCAGCGGAGCAGATAACACTGAAGCTTTCTTT. This translates into CASSGADNTEAFF. The variable domain in full, completed from reference TRBV7-9 and TRBJ1-1, reads DTGVSQNPRHKITKRGQNVTFRCDPISEHNRLYWYRQTLGQGPEFLTYFQNEAQLEKSRLLSDRFSAERPKGSFSTLEIQRTEQGDSAMYLCASSGADNTEAFFGQGTRLTVV.